The 29 T cell receptor beta chains given below trace back to one sample, sequenced in a study of blood T cell repertoires in COVID-19. The data were produced by immunoSEQ multiplex PCR, yet TCRdb's version contains in-frame clones alone and is incomplete. Here the sample spans about 160,000 clones, approximately 85% being singletons. Sequencing was done on a sample of peripheral blood. The receptors were sampled from a man aged 55 to 69 who had recovered from COVID-19.

The chain has TRBV6-1 and TRBJ2-3; D may be TRBD2 (6 bases). V was cut by 2 bases and J by 6 bases, with 15 bases left in between. Germline CDR1 MNHNS, CDR2 SASEGT. This CDR3 region has 15 residues. CDR3 in amino acids: CASSETLFGGDTQYF. The CDR3 DNA sequence: TGTGCCAGCAGTGAAACTCTTTTTGGGGGGGATACGCAGTATTTT.

The chain combines TRBV11-2 with TRBJ1-6; D call uncertain. The CDR3 spans 14 residues. Germline V gives CDR1 SGHAT, CDR2 FQNNGV. Deletions cut 1 base from V and 7 bases from J, with 8 bases between. The CDR3 loop reads CASSLGPGNSPLHF. The CDR3 DNA is TGTGCCAGCAGCTTAGGCCCAGGAAATTCACCCCTCCACTTT. Filled out from reference TRBV11-2 and TRBJ1-6, the complete variable domain reads EAGVAQSPRYKIIEKRQSVAFWCNPISGHATLYWYQQILGQGPKLLIQFQNNGVVDDSQLPKDRFSAERLKGVDSTLKIQPAKLEDSAVYLCASSLGPGNSPLHFGNGTRLTVT.

This rearrangement joins TRBV5-1 to TRBJ1-1; TRBD1 is a possible D gene (5 bases). The CDR3 is made up of 14 amino acids. The V end was cut by 5 bases, the J end by 6 bases, with 17 bases between. CDR1 and CDR2 (germline): SGHRS, YFSETQ. In nucleotides, the CDR3 is TGCGCCAGCAGTCCTGGCGGGGGGGTCGCTGAAGCTTTCTTT. It specifies CASSPGGGVAEAFF.

The chain uses TRBV29-1 and TRBJ2-6, with D possibly matching TRBD1 (6 bases). Trimming removed 7 bases at V and 0 bases at J, with 16 bases between. This CDR3 spans 16 amino acids. In germline, CDR1 is SQVTM, CDR2 ANQGSEA. The CDR3 is CSASQGGGSGANVLTF. The CDR3 DNA follows: TGCAGCGCATCACAGGGTGGGGGCTCTGGGGCCAACGTCCTGACTTTC.

This sequence joins TRBV7-2 and TRBJ2-7, with 8 bases lining up with TRBD2. Unmatched junction bases numbered 11, after V lost 8 bases and J lost 2 bases. Germline CDR1 SGHTA, CDR2 FQGNSA. The CDR3 spans 15 residues. The CDR3 nucleotides read TGTGCCAGCGCCCCCCAACTAGCGGTTACCTACGAGCAGTACTTC. It translates to CASAPQLAVTYEQYF.

This clone was found once. The rearrangement links TRBV3-1 (or the pseudogene TRBV3-2) to TRBJ2-7; D perhaps matches TRBD1 (6 bases). Germline CDR1 and CDR2: LGHDT and YNNKEL (reference sequence). V lost 6 bases, J lost 3 bases, and 15 bases lay in between. The CDR3 loop spans 14 amino acids. CDR3 in DNA: TGTGCCAGCAGGGGACACCCAGCCTTCTACGAGCAGTACTTC. Its translation: CASRGHPAFYEQYF.

This chain links TRBV2 with TRBJ2-1; weak D call: TRBD2 (5 bases). CDR3 length: 10 residues. Germline values: CDR1 SNHLY, CDR2 FYNNEI. V gave up 8 bases and J gave up 15 bases, with 14 bases separating them. The CDR3 reads CASPDTRPFF. The CDR3 coding sequence is TGTGCCAGCCCGGATACTAGGCCGTTCTTC. Supplemented by reference TRBV2 and TRBJ2-1, the full variable domain reads EPEVTQTPSHQVTQMGQEVILRCVPISNHLYFYWYRQILGQKVEFLVSFYNNEISEKSEIFDDQFSVERPDGSNFTLKIRSTKLEDSAMYFCASPDTRPFFGPGTRLTVL.

This clone was picked up a small number of times. CDR3 sequence (DNA): TGTGCCAGCAGCCCCCGGACAGAAGAGCAGTTCTTC. Protein product: CASSPRTEEQFF. The chain uses TRBV5-4 and TRBJ2-1; D is perhaps TRBD1 (6 bases). The CDR3 consists of 12 residues. V was trimmed by 4 bases and J by 10 bases, leaving 12 bases between them. The germline V gene has CDR1 SGHNT and CDR2 YYREEE (reference sequence).

This chain connects TRBV4-2 to TRBJ1-1; 7 bases match TRBD1. Germline V CDR1 and CDR2: LGHNA, YNFKEQ. CDR3 length: 14 residues. Trimming cost V 0 bases and J 10 bases; bases outside gene matches: 8. CDR3 sequence reads: CASSQETGRSGAFF. The CDR3 coding sequence is TGTGCCAGCAGCCAAGAGACAGGGCGTTCCGGAGCTTTCTTT.

The rearrangement uses TRBV6-5 and TRBJ2-1; 9 bases agree with TRBD1. The CDR3 spans 13 residues. V was clipped by 6 bases and J by 8 bases; unmatched bases: 5. The V gene's germline CDR1 is MNHEY and CDR2 SVGAGI. This CDR3 is CASRRGQGDEQFF. Here the CDR3 DNA reads TGTGCCAGCAGGCGGGGACAGGGTGATGAGCAGTTCTTC.

The chain uses TRBV6-5 and TRBJ2-5, with 7 bases matching TRBD1. V was pared by 1 base and J by 5 bases, with 1 base of the junction left unmatched. CDR1 and CDR2 from the germline V gene are MNHEY and SVGAGI. The CDR3 runs to 13 residues. This CDR3 is CASSYLQGETQYF. The CDR3 nucleotides are TGTGCCAGCAGTTACTTACAGGGGGAGACCCAGTACTTC.

This sequence joins TRBV5-1 and TRBJ2-3; 9 bases align to TRBD2. Germline CDR1 reads SGHRS; CDR2 reads YFSETQ. Trimming took 0 bases from V and 2 from J; bases not matched to a gene: 7. The CDR3 is 17 residues long. The CDR3 coding sequence is TGCGCCAGCAGCTTGGATGGGCGGGGGGGACTCACAGATACGCAGTATTTT. Protein sequence: CASSLDGRGGLTDTQYF. Full variable domain (rest looked up from reference TRBV5-1 and TRBJ2-3): KAGVTQTPRYLIKTRGQQVTLSCSPISGHRSVSWYQQTPGQGLQFLFEYFSETQRNKGNFPGRFSGRQFSNSRSEMNVSTLELGDSALYLCASSLDGRGGLTDTQYFGPGTRLTVL.

The chain uses TRBV5-1 and TRBJ2-3; tentatively, D is TRBD2 (6 bases). CDR1 and CDR2 from the germline V gene are SGHRS and YFSETQ. Trimming removed 0 bases from V and 3 bases from J, with 11 bases in between. This CDR3 region has 15 residues. The CDR3 coding sequence is TGCGCCAGCAGCTTGGTGAAGGGGAGGACAGATACGCAGTATTTT. Translating gives CASSLVKGRTDTQYF.

The gene calls are TRBV16 and TRBJ1-6; maybe TRBD1 (6 bases). The V end was cut by 4 bases, the J end by 9 bases, with 16 bases between. Germline values: CDR1 KGHSY, CDR2 FQNENV. The CDR3 is made up of 15 amino acids. For the CDR3, the DNA is TGTGCCAGCAGCCTCCGAGGGCAGGGGAGTTCACCCCTCCACTTT. Translation gives CASSLRGQGSSPLHF.

This chain links TRBV6-5 with TRBJ1-2; 9 nucleotides agree with TRBD1. V lost 6 bases and J lost 8; bases outside the gene matches: 4. CDR1 is MNHEY, CDR2 SVGAGI, per germline. The CDR3 is made up of 12 amino acids. The CDR3 region is CASSPDRGGYTF. Written as DNA, the CDR3 is TGTGCCAGCAGCCCGGACAGGGGCGGCTACACCTTC.

The CDR3 nucleotides read TGTGCCAGCAGCTTGGTAGGGGCGGGGAATGAAAAACTGTTTTTT. As protein: CASSLVGAGNEKLFF. The chain combines TRBV5-5 with TRBJ1-4; tentatively, D is TRBD1 (5 bases). Trimming removed 0 bases from V and 5 bases from J, with 11 bases in between. The germline CDR1 and CDR2 sequences are SGHKS and YYEKEE (reference sequence). The length of the CDR3 is 15 residues.

This clone has only one observation. The gene calls are TRBV11-2 and TRBJ2-7; the match to TRBD1 covers 9 bases. Germline lookup yields CDR1 SGHAT and CDR2 FQNNGV. V shed 3 bases and J 7 bases; nucleotides not matched to a gene: 10. The CDR3 runs 15 residues. CDR3 loop: CASSLALDRGGEQYF. CDR3 DNA sequence: TGTGCCAGCAGCTTGGCCCTGGACAGGGGTGGGGAGCAGTACTTC. Based on the CDR3 plus reference TRBV11-2 and TRBJ2-7, the full variable domain is EAGVAQSPRYKIIEKRQSVAFWCNPISGHATLYWYQQILGQGPKLLIQFQNNGVVDDSQLPKDRFSAERLKGVDSTLKIQPAKLEDSAVYLCASSLALDRGGEQYFGPGTRLTVT.

The rearrangement joins TRBV19 to TRBJ1-1; D is perhaps TRBD1 (5 bases). V was clipped by 6 bases and J by 4 bases, with 12 bases between them. Germline loops: CDR1 LNHDA, CDR2 SQIVND (reference sequence). The length of the CDR3 is 13 residues. As DNA, the CDR3 is TGTGCCAGTAGCCGACGAAGGGGCACTGAAGCTTTCTTT. Protein product: CASSRRRGTEAFF.

The gene calls are TRBV6-2 or TRBV6-3 and TRBJ1-5; D is perhaps TRBD1 (5 bases). The V end was cut by 6 bases, the J end by 0 bases, with 21 bases between. The CDR3 runs to 18 residues. Germline CDR1 reads MNHEY; CDR2 reads SVGEGT. The CDR3 spells CASSLLGAAENSNQPQHF. CDR3 nucleotide sequence: TGTGCCAGCAGCCTCTTAGGGGCCGCGGAGAATAGCAATCAGCCCCAGCATTTT.

The genes are TRBV7-2 and TRBJ2-7; D is possibly TRBD1 (6 bases). V lost 5 bases and J lost 3, with 23 bases in between. Germline V lookup: CDR1 SGHTA, CDR2 FQGNSA. This CDR3 comprises 17 residues. Here the CDR3 reads CASSPLQGIERSYEQYF. CDR3 bases: TGTGCCAGCAGCCCTCTACAGGGAATTGAAAGGAGCTACGAGCAGTACTTC.

The V gene is TRBV12-3 or TRBV12-4, the J gene TRBJ1-3; the D is unclear. The CDR3 totals 13 residues. V lost 9 bases, J lost 8 bases, and 17 bases lay in between. The CDR3 protein is CASTGRFGDTIYF. The CDR3 region has the DNA TGTGCCAGTACCGGACGGTTCGGGGACACCATATATTTT.

This clone was detected once. The rearrangement joins TRBV4-3 to TRBJ1-4; 7 nucleotides align to TRBD1. This CDR3 is built from 15 residues. Germline lookup yields CDR1 LGHNA and CDR2 YSLEER. The ends lost 4 bases at V and 8 bases at J; junction bases unmatched: 10. The CDR3 bases are TGCGCCAGCAGCCGAAGGGTGCAGGGGGGAGAAAAACTGTTTTTT. Translated, it gives CASSRRVQGGEKLFF.

The J gene is TRBJ1-6, the V gene TRBV28; 10 positions agree with TRBD1. Trimming cost V 4 bases and J 7 bases; bases outside gene matches: 1. CDR3 length: 14 amino acids. Germline V gene lookup returns CDR1 MDHEN and CDR2 SYDVKM. The CDR3 loop is CASSSGQGNSPLHF. CDR3 in DNA: TGTGCCAGCAGTTCGGGACAGGGGAATTCACCCCTCCACTTT.

The chain recombines TRBV4-1 with TRBJ1-5, with D unresolved. Trimming pared 4 bases from V and 1 base from J, leaving 17 bases between. There are 17 residues in the CDR3. Germline CDR1 MGHRA, CDR2 YSYEKL. CDR3 protein: CASSPSITGWSNQPQHF. CDR3 sequence (DNA): TGCGCCAGCAGCCCTTCTATTACGGGTTGGAGCAATCAGCCCCAGCATTTT.

The chain recombines TRBV6-6 with TRBJ2-1, with TRBD2 matching over 9 bases. This CDR3 is 16 amino acids long. The V and J ends lost 3 bases and 6 bases, in that order; junction bases with no gene match: 9. Germline V gene data show CDR1 as MNHNY and CDR2 as SVGAGI (reference sequence). CDR3 sequence (DNA): TGTGCCAGCAGTTATACAAGCGGGGGGTGGTTCAATGAGCAGTTCTTC. Amino acids: CASSYTSGGWFNEQFF.

The rearrangement uses TRBV16 and TRBJ2-3, with 11 bases matching TRBD2. The CDR3 runs to 15 residues. The germline CDR1 and CDR2 sequences are KGHSY and FQNENV. The trim removed 3 bases at V and 3 bases at J, leaving 2 bases unmatched. The DNA for the CDR3 is TGTGCCAGCAGCCAGAGGACTAGCGGGACAGATACGCAGTATTTT. Translated: CASSQRTSGTDTQYF.

This chain joins TRBV7-2 and TRBJ1-1; TRBD1 is a possible D gene (6 bases). Trimming stripped 6 bases from V and 0 bases from J, with 8 bases between. Germline-derived CDR1 and CDR2 are SGHTA and FQGNSA. The CDR3 has 13 amino acids. CDR3 sequence: CASRRQVNTEAFF. The DNA for the CDR3 is TGTGCCAGCAGACGACAGGTGAACACTGAAGCTTTCTTT.

The chain couples TRBV5-5 to TRBJ2-4; TRBD1 agrees at 7 bases. J lost 3 bases, V lost 8 bases, and 5 bases had no gene match. This CDR3 is built from 13 residues. Germline V gives CDR1 SGHKS, CDR2 YYEKEE (reference sequence). Written as DNA, the CDR3 is TGTGCCAGTGCCGGGACAGACAAAAACATTCAGTACTTC. This encodes CASAGTDKNIQYF.

The genes are TRBV7-2 and TRBJ2-2; a weak D match, TRBD1 (5 bases). The V end lost 2 bases, the J end lost 1 base, and 8 bases lay between the germline ends. This CDR3 is built from 15 residues. Germline CDR1 SGHTA, CDR2 FQGNSA. CDR3 amino acids: CASSLSRVNTGELFF. The CDR3 bases are TGTGCCAGCAGCTTATCCAGGGTGAACACCGGGGAGCTGTTTTTT.